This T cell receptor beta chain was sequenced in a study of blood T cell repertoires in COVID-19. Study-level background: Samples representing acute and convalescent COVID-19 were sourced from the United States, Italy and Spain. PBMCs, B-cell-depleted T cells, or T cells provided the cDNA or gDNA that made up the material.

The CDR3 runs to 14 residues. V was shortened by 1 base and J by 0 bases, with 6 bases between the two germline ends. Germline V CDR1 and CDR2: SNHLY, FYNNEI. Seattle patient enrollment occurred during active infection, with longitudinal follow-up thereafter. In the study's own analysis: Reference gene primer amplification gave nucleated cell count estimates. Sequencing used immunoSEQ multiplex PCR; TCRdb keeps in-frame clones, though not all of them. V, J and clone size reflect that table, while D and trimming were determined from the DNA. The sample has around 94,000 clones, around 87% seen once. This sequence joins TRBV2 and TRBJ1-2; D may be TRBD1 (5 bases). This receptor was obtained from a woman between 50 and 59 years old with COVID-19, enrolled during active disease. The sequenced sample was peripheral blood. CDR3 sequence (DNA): TGTGCCAGCAGTGAAGTAGGGGCTAACTATGGCTACACCTTC. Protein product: CASSEVGANYGYTF.